The clone carrying this T cell receptor (beta chain) was seen at least ten times. These data are taken from a study of spatial heterogeneity in lung cancer. At the level of the study: The donors comprised 60 to 80 untreated early-stage non-small cell lung cancer patients. Where available, sequencing covered follow-up PBMC samples, taken at a median of around 25 months after resection.

There are 12 residues in the CDR3. V gave up 0 bases and J gave up 11 bases, with 13 bases separating them. Germline V lookup: CDR1 SQVTM, CDR2 ANQGSEA. Every TCR cDNA molecule bore a unique molecular identifier. Each CDR3 protein is one row after TCRdb ran MiXCR on the 5' RACE reads. The data show more than 30,000 distinct CDR3 sequences, more than 9% seen once. Sample time point: blood at routine non-recurrence follow-up after resection. The sequenced material consisted of unsorted whole RNA from tumor, nontumor lung or frozen PBMC. The receptor was derived from a female donor with early-stage non-small cell lung cancer. Material: PBMCs, obtained at follow-up. This chain joins TRBV29-1 and TRBJ1-1; D is unresolved. In DNA, the CDR3 is TGCAGCGTTGAAGAGAACCTACCCCGGGCTTTCTTT. Its translation: CSVEENLPRAFF.